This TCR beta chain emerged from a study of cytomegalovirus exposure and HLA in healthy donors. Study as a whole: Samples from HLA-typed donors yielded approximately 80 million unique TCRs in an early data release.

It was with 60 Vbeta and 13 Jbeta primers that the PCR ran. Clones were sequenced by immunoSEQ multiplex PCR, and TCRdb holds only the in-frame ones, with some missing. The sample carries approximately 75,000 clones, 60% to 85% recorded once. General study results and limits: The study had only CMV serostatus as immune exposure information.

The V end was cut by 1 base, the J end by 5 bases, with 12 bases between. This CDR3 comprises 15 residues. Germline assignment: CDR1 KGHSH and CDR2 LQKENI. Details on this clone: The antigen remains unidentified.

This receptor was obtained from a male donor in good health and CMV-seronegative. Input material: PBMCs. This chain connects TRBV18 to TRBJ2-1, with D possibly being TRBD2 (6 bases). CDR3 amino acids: CASSPQWGLDNEQFF. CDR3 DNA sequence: TGTGCCAGCTCACCACAATGGGGACTCGACAATGAGCAGTTCTTC.